This T cell receptor beta chain was identified in a study of OX40 agonist ivuxolimab in advanced cancers. Study-wide results and limits: Within 6 weeks, CD4+ and CD8+ blood T cells expanded clonally at 0.1 to 3.0 mg/kg.

This clone was detected a few times. What it binds is not known. Germline V CDR1 and CDR2: SGHNT, YENEEA. The germline V and J ends were trimmed by 3 bases and 5 bases, with 16 bases remaining between them. The CDR3 extends over 15 amino acids. Libraries were prepared by immunoSEQ multiplex PCR; TCRdb keeps only in-frame clonotypes and omits some of them. The sample has about 86,000 clones; roughly 87% are singletons. The origin of this receptor is an adult with an advanced solid tumor such as melanoma, head and neck, liver or kidney cancer. The sample consisted of CD4+ or CD8+ T cells sorted from blood, taken in a trial of the OX40 agonist ivuxolimab. The chain joins TRBV11-3 to TRBJ2-5; D may be TRBD1 or TRBD2 (5 bases each). The CDR3 DNA is TGTGCCAGCAGCTTGGCCGGGACCCAGAGGGAGACCCAGTACTTC. It is translated as CASSLAGTQRETQYF.